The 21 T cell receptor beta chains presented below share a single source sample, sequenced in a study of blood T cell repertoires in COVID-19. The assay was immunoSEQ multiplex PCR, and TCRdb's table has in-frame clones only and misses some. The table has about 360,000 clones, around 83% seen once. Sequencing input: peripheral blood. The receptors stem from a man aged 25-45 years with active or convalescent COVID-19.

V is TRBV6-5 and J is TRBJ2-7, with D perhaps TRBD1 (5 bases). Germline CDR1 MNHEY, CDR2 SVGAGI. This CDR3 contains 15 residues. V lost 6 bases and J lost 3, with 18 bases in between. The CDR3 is CASSQFGDSYYEQYF. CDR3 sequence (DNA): TGTGCCAGCAGCCAATTTGGAGACAGTTACTACGAGCAGTACTTC.

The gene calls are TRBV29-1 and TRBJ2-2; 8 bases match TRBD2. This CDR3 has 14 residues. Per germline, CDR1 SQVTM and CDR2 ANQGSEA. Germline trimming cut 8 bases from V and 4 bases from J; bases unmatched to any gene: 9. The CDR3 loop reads CSFLPGGSTGELFF. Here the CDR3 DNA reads TGCAGCTTTCTTCCGGGAGGGTCCACCGGGGAGCTGTTTTTT.

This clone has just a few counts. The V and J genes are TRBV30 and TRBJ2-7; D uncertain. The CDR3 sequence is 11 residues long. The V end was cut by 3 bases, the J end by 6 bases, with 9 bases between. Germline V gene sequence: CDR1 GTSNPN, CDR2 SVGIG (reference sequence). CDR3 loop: CAWSITGEQYF. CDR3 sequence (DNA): TGTGCCTGGAGCATTACCGGCGAGCAGTACTTC.

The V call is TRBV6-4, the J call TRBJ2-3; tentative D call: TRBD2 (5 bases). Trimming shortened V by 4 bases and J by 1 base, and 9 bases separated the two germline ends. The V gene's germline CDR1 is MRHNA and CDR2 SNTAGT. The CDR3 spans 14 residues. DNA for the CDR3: TGTGCCAGCAGTGTTGCGCGGGGCACAGATACGCAGTATTTT. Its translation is CASSVARGTDTQYF.

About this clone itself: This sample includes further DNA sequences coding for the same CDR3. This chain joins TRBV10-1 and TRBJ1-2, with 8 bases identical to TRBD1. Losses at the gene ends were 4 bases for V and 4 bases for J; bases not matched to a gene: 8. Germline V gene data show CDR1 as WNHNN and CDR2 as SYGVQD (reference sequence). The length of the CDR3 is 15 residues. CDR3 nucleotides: TGCGCCAGCAGTGGCGCAGGGACAGGTATCTATGGCTACACCTTC. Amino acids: CASSGAGTGIYGYTF.

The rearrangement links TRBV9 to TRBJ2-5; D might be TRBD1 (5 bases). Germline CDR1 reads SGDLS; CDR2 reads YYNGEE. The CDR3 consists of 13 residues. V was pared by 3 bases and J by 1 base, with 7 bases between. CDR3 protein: CASSEQAQETQYF. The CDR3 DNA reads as TGTGCCAGCAGCGAACAGGCCCAAGAGACCCAGTACTTC.

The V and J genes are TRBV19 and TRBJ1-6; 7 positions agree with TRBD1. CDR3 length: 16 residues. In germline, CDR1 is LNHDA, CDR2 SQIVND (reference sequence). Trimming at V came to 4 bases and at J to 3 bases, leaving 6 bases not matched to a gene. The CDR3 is CASSRGDRIYNSPLHF. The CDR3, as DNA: TGTGCCAGTAGTAGAGGGGACAGAATCTATAATTCACCCCTCCACTTT.

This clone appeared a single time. CDR3 protein: CARGGQREVNEQFF. The CDR3 DNA sequence: TGTGCCAGGGGGGGACAGCGGGAGGTCAATGAGCAGTTCTTC. The genes are TRBV2 and TRBJ2-1; 9 bases are shared with TRBD2. The trim removed 9 bases at V and 6 bases at J, leaving 9 bases unmatched. The CDR3 has 14 residues. Germline CDR1 is SNHLY and CDR2 is FYNNEI.

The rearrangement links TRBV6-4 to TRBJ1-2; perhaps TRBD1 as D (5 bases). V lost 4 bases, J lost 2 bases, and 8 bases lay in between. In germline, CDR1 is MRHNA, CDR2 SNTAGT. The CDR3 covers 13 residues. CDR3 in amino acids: CASSASGNYGYTF. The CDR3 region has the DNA TGTGCCAGCAGTGCATCAGGGAACTATGGCTACACCTTC.

Here the CDR3 reads CASSQDLLAGRAYF. The CDR3 bases are TGCGCCAGCAGCCAAGATCTCCTAGCGGGGCGGGCGTACTTC. The genes are TRBV4-3 and TRBJ2-7; 9 bases align to TRBD2. In germline, CDR1 is LGHNA, CDR2 YSLEER. This CDR3 has 14 amino acids. V lost 0 bases and J lost 12; bases outside the gene matches: 9.

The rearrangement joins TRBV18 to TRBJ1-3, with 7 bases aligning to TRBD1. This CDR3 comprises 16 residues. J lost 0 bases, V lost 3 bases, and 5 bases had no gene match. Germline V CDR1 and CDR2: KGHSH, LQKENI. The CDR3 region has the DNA TGTGCCAGCTCACCTCCGGGACAGATCTCTGGAAACACCATATATTTT. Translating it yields CASSPPGQISGNTIYF.

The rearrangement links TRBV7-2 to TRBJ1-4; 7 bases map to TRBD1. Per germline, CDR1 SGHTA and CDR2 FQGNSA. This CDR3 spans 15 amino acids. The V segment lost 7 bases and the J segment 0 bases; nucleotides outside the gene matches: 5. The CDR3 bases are TGTGCCAGCACTCTAGGGACAGCAACTAATGAAAAACTGTTTTTT. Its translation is CASTLGTATNEKLFF.

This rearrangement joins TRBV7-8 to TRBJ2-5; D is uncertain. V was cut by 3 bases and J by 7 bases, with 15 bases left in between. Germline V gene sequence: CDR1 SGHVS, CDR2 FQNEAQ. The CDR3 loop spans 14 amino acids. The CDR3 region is CASSFSHGLGTQYF. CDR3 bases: TGTGCCAGCAGCTTTAGCCACGGGTTAGGGACCCAGTACTTC.

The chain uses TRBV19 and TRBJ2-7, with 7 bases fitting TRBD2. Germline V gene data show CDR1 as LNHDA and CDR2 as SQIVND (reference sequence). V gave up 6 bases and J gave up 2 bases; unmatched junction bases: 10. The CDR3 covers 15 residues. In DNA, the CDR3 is TGTGCCAGTAGCAACCAGCGGGACGGGACCTACGAGCAGTACTTC. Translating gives CASSNQRDGTYEQYF.

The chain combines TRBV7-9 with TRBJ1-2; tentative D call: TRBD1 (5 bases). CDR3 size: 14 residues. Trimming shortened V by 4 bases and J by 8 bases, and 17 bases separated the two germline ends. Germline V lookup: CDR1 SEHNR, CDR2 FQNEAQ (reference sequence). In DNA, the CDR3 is TGTGCCAGCAGCTCCAGGACCGCCAGGGTCGGCTACACCTTC. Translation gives CASSSRTARVGYTF.

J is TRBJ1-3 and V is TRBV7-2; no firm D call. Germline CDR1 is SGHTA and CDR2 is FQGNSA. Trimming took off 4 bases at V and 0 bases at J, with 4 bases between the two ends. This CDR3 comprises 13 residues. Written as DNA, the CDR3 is TGTGCCAGCAGCTCAAACTCTGGAAACACCATATATTTT. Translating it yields CASSSNSGNTIYF.

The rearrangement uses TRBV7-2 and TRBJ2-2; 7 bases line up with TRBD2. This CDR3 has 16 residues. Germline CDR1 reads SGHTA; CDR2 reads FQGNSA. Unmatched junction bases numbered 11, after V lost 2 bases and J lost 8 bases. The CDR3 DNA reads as TGTGCCAGCAGCTTACGGGTCGGAGCGGGAATAGGGGAGCTGTTTTTT. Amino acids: CASSLRVGAGIGELFF. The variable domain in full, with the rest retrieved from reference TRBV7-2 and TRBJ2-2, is GAGVSQSPSNKVTEKGKDVELRCDPISGHTALYWYRQSLGQGLEFLIYFQGNSAPDKSGLPSDRFSAERTGGSVSTLTIQRTQQEDSAVYLCASSLRVGAGIGELFFGEGSRLTVL.

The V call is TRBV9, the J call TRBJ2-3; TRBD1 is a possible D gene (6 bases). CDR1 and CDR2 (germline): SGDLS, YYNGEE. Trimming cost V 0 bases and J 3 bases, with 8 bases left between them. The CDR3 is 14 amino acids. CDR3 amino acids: CASSVGQVTDTQYF. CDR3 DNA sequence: TGTGCCAGCAGCGTAGGACAGGTGACAGATACGCAGTATTTT.

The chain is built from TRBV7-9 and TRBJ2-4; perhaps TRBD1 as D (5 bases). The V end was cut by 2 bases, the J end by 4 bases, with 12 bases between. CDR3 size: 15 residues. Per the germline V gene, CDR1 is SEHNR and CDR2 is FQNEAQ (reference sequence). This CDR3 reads CASSLLGLGKNIQYF. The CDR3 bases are TGTGCCAGCAGCTTATTGGGGCTGGGAAAAAACATTCAGTACTTC.

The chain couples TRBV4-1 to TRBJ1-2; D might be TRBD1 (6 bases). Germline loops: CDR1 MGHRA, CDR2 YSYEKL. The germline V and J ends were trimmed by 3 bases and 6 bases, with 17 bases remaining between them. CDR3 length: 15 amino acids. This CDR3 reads CASSHLPGGANGYTF. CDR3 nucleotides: TGCGCCAGCAGCCACCTCCCGGGGGGGGCAAATGGCTACACCTTC.

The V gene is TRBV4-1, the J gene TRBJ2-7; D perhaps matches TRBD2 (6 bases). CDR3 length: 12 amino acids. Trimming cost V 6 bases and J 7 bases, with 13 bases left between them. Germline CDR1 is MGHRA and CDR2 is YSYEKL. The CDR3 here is CASRAPRGEQYF. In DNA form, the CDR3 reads TGCGCCAGCAGGGCCCCGCGGGGAGAGCAGTACTTC.